This T cell receptor (beta chain) was captured in a study of cytomegalovirus exposure and HLA in healthy donors. About the study: One earlier analysis, a look at some 180 million T cells, found some 110 million unique TCR beta sequences. General study results and limits: In vitro experiments confirmed that three CMV-associated chains were specific for CMV antigens.

The PCR ran on 60 Vbeta and 13 Jbeta primers. Source study methods: Counted up in a later analysis, unique TCR beta chains came to 65 million to 100 million, with around 10 million shared. Method: immunoSEQ multiplex PCR; TCRdb's copy keeps in-frame clones and lacks some. V and J calls and clone size are given by that table; D and trimming were obtained from the DNA. Among about 200,000 clones listed, roughly four fifths were seen once. The CDR3 runs 16 residues. The V segment lost 6 bases and the J segment 4 bases; nucleotides outside the gene matches: 6. Germline CDR1 is WNHNN and CDR2 is SYGVQD (reference sequence). Each donor was nominally healthy when sampled (though unrecorded immune exposures were likely). As concerns this clone: Its antigen is unidentified.

The chain carries TRBV10-1 and TRBJ1-4; 12 bases match TRBD1. This clonotype originated in a man younger than 35 in good health and CMV-seronegative. Sequences were obtained from PBMCs. CDR3 nucleotide sequence: TGCGCCAGCAGCTCCGGGACAGGGGGCTTTAATGAAAAACTGTTTTTT. Translation: CASSSGTGGFNEKLFF.